The present T cell receptor (beta chain) was sequenced within a study of shared clonotypes between healthy human individuals. Looking at the study overall: The cohort had a couple of women and a few men, ages 18 to 49.

The assay was immunoSEQ multiplex PCR, and TCRdb's table has in-frame clones only and misses some. The sample holds over 2 million clones, 90% to 95% seen once. Trimming removed 11 bases from V and 0 bases from J; junction bases left unmatched: 8. The CDR3 has 15 residues. Germline assignment: CDR1 SGHNT and CDR2 YENEEA. Regarding this clone: Its antigen is still unknown.

Notes on the study in general: The sole specimen, blood, was sampled, and tissue repertoires likely differ.

The chain is built from TRBV11-3 and TRBJ2-3; 10 bases are a match to TRBD2. This sequence originates from a young man in good health. Specimen: naive CD4+ T cells sorted from blood. The subset is: CD45RA+ positively selected. The CDR3 loop is CAGRAGGPSTDTQYF. DNA for the CDR3: TGTGCCGGCCGAGCGGGAGGGCCAAGCACAGATACGCAGTATTTT.